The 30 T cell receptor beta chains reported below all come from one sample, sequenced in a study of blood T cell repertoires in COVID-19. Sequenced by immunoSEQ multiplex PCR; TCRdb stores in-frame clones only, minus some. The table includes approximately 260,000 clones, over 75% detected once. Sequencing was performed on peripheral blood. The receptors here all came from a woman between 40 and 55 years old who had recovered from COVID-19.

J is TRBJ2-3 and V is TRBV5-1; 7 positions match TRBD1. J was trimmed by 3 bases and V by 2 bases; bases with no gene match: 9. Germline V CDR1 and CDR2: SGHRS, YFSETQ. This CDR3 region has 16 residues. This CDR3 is CASSFQGDPYTDTQYF. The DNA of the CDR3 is TGCGCCAGCAGCTTCCAGGGGGATCCTTATACAGATACGCAGTATTTT.

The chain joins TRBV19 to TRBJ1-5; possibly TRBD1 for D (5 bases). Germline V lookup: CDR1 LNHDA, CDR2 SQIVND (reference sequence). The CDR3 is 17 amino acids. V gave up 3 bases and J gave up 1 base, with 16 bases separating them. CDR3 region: CASSISRGGGSNQPQHF. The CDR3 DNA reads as TGTGCCAGTAGTATCTCCCGGGGGGGTGGAAGCAATCAGCCCCAGCATTTT.

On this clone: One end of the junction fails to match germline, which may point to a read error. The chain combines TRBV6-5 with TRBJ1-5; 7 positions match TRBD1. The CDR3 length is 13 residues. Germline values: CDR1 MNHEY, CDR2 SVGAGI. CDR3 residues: CASQGQLNLPQHF. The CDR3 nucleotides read TGTGCCAGCCAGGGACAGTTAAATCTGCCCCAGCATTTT.

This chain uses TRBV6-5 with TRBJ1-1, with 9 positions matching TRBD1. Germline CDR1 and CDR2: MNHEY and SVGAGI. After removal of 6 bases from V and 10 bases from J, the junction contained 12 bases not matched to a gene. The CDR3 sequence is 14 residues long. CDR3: CASRRTGVLLGAFF. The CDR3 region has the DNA TGTGCCAGCAGAAGGACAGGGGTGTTGCTCGGAGCTTTCTTT.

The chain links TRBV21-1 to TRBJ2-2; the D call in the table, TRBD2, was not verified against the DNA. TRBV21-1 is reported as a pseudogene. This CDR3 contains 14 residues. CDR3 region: CASSSRLNTGELFF. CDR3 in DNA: TGTGCCAGCAGCAGTAGACTGAACACCGGGGAGCTGTTTTTT.

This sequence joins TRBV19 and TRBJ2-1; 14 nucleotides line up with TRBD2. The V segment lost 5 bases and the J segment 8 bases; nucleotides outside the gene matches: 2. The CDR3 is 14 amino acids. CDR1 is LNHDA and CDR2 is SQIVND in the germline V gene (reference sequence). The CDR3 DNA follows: TGTGCCAGTAGTTTGGGACTAGCGGGAGATGAGCAGTTCTTC. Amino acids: CASSLGLAGDEQFF.

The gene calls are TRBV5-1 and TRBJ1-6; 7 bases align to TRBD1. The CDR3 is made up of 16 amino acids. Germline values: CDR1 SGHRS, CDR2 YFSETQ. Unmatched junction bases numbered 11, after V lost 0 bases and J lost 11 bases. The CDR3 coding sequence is TGCGCCAGCAGCTTGGAGGGGCGACAGGGATCTGCACCCCTCCACTTT. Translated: CASSLEGRQGSAPLHF.

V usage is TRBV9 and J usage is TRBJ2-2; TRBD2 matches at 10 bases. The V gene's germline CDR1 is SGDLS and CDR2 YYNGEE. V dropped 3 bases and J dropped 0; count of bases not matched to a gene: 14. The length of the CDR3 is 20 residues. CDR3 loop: CASSGAFSRLAGSNTGELFF. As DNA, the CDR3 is TGTGCCAGCAGCGGAGCTTTCTCCCGACTAGCGGGCTCGAACACCGGGGAGCTGTTTTTT.

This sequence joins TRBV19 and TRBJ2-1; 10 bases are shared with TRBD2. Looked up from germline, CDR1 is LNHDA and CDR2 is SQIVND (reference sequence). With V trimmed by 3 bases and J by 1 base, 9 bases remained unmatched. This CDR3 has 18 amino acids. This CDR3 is CASSIGLAGVNSYNEQFF. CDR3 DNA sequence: TGTGCCAGTAGTATCGGGCTAGCGGGAGTTAATTCCTACAATGAGCAGTTCTTC. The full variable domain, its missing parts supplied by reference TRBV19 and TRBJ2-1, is DGGITQSPKYLFRKEGQNVTLSCEQNLNHDAMYWYRQDPGQGLRLIYYSQIVNDFQKGDIAEGYSVSREKKESFPLTVTSAQKNPTAFYLCASSIGLAGVNSYNEQFFGPGTRLTVL.

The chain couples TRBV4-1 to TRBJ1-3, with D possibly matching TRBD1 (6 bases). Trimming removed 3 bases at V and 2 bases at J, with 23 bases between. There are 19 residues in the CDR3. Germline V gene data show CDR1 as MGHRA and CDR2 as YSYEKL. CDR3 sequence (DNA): TGCGCCAGCAGCCACCCCCCGGTGGGGGGGGCGAAGGCTGGAAACACCATATATTTT. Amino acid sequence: CASSHPPVGGAKAGNTIYF.

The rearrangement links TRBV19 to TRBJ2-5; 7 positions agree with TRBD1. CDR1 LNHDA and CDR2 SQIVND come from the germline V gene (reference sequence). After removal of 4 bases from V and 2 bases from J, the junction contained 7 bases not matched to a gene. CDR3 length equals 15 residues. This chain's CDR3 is CASSTRTGLQETQYF. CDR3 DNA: TGTGCCAGTAGTACAAGGACAGGATTACAAGAGACCCAGTACTTC. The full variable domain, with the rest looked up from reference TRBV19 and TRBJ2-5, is DGGITQSPKYLFRKEGQNVTLSCEQNLNHDAMYWYRQDPGQGLRLIYYSQIVNDFQKGDIAEGYSVSREKKESFPLTVTSAQKNPTAFYLCASSTRTGLQETQYFGPGTRLLVL.

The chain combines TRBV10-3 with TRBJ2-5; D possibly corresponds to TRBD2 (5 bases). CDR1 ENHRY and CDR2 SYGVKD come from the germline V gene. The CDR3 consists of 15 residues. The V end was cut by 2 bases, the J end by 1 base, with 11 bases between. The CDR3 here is CAISEPTGTQETQYF. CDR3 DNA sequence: TGTGCCATCAGTGAGCCAACGGGAACCCAAGAGACCCAGTACTTC.

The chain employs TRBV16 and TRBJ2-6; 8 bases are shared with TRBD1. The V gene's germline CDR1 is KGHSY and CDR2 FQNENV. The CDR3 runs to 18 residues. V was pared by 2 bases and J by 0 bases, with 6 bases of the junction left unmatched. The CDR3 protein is CASSQPGQVSSGANVLTF. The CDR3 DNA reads TGTGCCAGCAGCCAACCGGGACAGGTTAGCTCTGGGGCCAACGTCCTGACTTTC. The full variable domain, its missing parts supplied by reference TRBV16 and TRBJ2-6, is GEEVAQTPKHLVRGEGQKAKLYCAPIKGHSYVFWYQQVLKNEFKFLISFQNENVFDETGMPKERFSAKCLPNSPCSLEIQATKLEDSAVYFCASSQPGQVSSGANVLTFGAGSRLTVL.

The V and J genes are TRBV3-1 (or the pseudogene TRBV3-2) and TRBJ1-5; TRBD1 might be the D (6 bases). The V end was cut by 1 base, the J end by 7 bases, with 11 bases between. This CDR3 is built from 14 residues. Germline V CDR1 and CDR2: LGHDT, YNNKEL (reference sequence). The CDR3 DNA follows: TGTGCCAGCAGCCAAGGTGACAGGCCCCAGCCCCAGCATTTT. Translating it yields CASSQGDRPQPQHF.

In nucleotides, the CDR3 is TGTGCCAGCAGCTTACGCGAGGGTACCGGGGAGCTGTTTTTT. This encodes CASSLREGTGELFF. The chain combines TRBV7-2 with TRBJ2-2; maybe TRBD2 (5 bases). The CDR3 length is 14 residues. Germline loops: CDR1 SGHTA, CDR2 FQGNSA. V shed 2 bases and J shed 5 bases, with 9 bases lying between them.

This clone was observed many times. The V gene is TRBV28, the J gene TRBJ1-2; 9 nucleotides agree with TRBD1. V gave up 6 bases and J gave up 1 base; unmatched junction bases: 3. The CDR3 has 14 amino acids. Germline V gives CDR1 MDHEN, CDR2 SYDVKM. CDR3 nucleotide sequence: TGTGCCAGCAGGCGACAGGGGGTTAACTATGGCTACACCTTC. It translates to CASRRQGVNYGYTF.

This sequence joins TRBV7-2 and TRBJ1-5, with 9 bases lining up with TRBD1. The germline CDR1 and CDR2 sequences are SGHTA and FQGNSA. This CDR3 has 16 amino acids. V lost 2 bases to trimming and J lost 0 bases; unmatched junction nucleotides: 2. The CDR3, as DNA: TGTGCCAGCAGCTTATCGACAGGGGGTAGCAATCAGCCCCAGCATTTT. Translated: CASSLSTGGSNQPQHF.

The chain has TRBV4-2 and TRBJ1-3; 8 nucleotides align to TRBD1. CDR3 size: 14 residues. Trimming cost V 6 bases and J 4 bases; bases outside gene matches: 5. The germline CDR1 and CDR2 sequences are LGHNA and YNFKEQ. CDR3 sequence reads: CASSHRQGGNTIYF. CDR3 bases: TGTGCCAGCAGTCATCGACAGGGGGGAAACACCATATATTTT.

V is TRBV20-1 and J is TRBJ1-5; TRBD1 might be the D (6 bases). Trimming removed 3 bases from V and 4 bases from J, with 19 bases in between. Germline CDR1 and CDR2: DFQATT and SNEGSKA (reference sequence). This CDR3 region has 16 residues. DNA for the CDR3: TGCAGTGCTAGTTCAAGGGGGGGCGGACAAAATCAGCCCCAGCATTTT. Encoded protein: CSASSRGGGQNQPQHF.

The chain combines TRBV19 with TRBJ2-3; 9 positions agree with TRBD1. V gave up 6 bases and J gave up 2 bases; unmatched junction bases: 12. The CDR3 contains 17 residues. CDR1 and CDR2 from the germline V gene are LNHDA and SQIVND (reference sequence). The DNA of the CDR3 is TGTGCCAGTAGCTCCAGCCCCGGACAGGGGTCCACAGATACGCAGTATTTT. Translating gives CASSSSPGQGSTDTQYF.

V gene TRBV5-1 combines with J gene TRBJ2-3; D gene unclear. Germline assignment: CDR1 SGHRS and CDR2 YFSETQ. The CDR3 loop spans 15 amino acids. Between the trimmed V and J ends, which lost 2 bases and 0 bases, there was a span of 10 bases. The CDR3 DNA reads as TGCGCCAGCAGCTTTCGAGGAGCCAGCACAGATACGCAGTATTTT. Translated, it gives CASSFRGASTDTQYF.

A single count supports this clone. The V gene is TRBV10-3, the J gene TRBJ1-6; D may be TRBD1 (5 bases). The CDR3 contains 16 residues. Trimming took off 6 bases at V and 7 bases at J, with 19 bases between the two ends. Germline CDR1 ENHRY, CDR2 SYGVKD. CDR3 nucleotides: TGTGCCATCAGGCTAACAGGTTCCCACGAGAATTCACCCCTCCACTTT. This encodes CAIRLTGSHENSPLHF.

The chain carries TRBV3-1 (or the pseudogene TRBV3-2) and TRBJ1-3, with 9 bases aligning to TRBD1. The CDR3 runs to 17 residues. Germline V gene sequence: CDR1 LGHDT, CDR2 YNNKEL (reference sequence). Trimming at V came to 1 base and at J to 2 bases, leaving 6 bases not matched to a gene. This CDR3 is CASSQVRTGVAGNTIYF. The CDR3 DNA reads TGTGCCAGCAGCCAAGTTAGGACAGGGGTTGCTGGAAACACCATATATTTT.

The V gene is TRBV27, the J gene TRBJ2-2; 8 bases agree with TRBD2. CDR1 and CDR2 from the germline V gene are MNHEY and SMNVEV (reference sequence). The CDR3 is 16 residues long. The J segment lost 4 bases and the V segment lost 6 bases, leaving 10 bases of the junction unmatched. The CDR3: CASSLGQAGVTGELFF. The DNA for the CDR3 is TGTGCCAGCAGCTTGGGGCAAGCGGGAGTCACCGGGGAGCTGTTTTTT.

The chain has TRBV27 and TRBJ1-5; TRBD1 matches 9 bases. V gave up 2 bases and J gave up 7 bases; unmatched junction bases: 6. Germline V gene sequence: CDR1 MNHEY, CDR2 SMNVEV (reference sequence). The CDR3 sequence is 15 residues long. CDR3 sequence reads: CASSLVQGARQPQHF. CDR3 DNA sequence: TGTGCCAGCAGTTTAGTACAGGGGGCGAGGCAGCCCCAGCATTTT.

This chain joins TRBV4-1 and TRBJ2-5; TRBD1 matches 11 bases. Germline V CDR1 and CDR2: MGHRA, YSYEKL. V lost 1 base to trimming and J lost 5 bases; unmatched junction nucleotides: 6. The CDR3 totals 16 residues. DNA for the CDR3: TGCGCCAGCAGCCAAGGGACAGGGGGCGCCGGGGAGACCCAGTACTTC. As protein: CASSQGTGGAGETQYF.

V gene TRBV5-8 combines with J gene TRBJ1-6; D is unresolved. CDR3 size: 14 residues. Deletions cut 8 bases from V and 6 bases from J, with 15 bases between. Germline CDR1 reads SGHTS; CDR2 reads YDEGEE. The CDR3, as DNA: TGTGCCAGTTGTGCGCTCCCGGGTAATTCACCCCTCCACTTT. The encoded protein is CASCALPGNSPLHF.

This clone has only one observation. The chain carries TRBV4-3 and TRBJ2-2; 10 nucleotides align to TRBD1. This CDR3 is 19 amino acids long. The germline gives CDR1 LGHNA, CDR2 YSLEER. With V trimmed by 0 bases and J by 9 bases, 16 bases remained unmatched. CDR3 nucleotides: TGCGCCAGCAGCCAAGACGGTTCAGGGACAGGGGTAAGTGGCCGGGAGCTGTTTTTT. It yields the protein CASSQDGSGTGVSGRELFF.

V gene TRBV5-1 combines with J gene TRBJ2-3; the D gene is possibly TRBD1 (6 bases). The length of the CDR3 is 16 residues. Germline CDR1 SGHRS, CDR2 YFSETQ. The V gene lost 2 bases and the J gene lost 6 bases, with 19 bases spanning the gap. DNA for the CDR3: TGCGCCAGCAGCTTTCGTAGGGGGTCGCAACACGATACGCAGTATTTT. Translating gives CASSFRRGSQHDTQYF. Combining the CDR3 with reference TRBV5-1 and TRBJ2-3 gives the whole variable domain KAGVTQTPRYLIKTRGQQVTLSCSPISGHRSVSWYQQTPGQGLQFLFEYFSETQRNKGNFPGRFSGRQFSNSRSEMNVSTLELGDSALYLCASSFRRGSQHDTQYFGPGTRLTVL.

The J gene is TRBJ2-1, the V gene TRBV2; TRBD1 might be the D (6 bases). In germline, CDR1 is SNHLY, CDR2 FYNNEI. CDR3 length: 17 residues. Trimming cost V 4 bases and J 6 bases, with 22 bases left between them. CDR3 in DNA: TGTGCCAGCAGTGCCACATTGGGCAGGGGTGGTGGCAATGAGCAGTTCTTC. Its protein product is CASSATLGRGGGNEQFF.